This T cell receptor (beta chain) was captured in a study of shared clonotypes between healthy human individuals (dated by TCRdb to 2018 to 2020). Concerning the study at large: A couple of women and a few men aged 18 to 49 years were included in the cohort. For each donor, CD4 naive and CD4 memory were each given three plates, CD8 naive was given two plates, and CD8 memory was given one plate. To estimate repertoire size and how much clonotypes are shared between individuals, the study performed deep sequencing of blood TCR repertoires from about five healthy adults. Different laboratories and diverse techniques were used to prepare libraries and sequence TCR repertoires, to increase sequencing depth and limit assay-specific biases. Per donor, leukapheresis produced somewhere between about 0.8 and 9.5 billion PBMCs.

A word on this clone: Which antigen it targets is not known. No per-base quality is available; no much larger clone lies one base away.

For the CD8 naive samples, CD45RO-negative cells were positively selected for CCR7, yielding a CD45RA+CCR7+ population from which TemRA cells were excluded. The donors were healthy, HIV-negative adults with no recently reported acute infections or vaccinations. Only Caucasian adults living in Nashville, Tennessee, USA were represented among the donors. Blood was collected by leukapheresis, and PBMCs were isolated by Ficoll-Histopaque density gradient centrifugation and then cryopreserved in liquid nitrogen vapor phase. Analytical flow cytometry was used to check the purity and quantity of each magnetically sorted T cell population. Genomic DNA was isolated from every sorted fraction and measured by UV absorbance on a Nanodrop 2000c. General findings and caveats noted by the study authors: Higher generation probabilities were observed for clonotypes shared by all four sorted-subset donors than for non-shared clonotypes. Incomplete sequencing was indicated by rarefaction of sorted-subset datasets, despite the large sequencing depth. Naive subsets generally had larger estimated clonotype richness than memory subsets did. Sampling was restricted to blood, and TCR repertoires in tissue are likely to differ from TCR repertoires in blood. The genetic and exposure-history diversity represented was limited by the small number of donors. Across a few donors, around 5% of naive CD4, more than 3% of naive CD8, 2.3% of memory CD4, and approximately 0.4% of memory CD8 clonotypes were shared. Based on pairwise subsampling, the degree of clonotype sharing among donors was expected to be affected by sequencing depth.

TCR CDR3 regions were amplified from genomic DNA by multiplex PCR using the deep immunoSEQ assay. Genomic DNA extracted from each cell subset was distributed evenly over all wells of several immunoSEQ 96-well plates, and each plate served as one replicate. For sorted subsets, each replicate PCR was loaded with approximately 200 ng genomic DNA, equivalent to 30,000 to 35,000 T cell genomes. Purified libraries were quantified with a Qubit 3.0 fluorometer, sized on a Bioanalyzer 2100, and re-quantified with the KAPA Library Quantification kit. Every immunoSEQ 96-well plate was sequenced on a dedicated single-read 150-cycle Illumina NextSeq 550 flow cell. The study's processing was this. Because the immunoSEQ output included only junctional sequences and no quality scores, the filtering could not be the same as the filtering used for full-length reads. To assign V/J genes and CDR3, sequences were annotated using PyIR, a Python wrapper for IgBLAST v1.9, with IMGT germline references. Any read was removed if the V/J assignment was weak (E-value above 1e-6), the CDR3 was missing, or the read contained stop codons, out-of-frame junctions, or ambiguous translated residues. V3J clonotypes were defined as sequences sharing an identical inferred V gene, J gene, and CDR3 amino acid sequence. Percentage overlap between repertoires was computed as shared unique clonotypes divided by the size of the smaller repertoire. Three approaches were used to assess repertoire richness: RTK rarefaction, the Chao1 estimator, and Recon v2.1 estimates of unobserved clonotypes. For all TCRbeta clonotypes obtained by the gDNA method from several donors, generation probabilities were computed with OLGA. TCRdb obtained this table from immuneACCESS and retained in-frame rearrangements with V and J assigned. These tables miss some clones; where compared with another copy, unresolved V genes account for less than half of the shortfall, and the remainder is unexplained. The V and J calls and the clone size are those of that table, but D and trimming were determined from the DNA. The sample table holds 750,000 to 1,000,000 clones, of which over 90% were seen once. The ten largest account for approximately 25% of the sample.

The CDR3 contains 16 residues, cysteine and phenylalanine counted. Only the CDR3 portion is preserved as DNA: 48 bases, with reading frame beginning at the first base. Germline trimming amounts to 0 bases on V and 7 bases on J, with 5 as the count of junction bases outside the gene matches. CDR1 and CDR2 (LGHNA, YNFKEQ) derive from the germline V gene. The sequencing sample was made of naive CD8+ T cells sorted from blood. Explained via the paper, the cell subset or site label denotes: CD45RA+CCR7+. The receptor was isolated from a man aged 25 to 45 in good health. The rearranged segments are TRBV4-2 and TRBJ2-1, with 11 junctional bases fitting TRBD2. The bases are TGTGCCAGCAGCCAAGAACTAGCGGGAGCTTGGAATGAGCAGTTCTTC. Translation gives CASSQELAGAWNEQFF.